This entry is about one T cell receptor beta chain. The antigen remains unidentified. In germline, CDR1 is SGHVS, CDR2 FQNEAQ. CDR3 size: 13 residues. Trimming removed 4 bases from V and 5 bases from J, with 12 bases in between. These data come from a study of OX40 agonist ivuxolimab in advanced cancers. Study context: Patients in the trial were receiving intravenous ivuxolimab every 2 weeks, at doses of 0.01 to 10 mg/kg. One hepatocellular carcinoma and two cutaneous melanoma patients partially responded. Study observations and caveats: With doses of 0.1 to 3.0 mg/kg, CD4+ and CD8+ blood T cells had undergone clonal expansion by week 6.

Clones were read by immunoSEQ multiplex PCR, and TCRdb kept only the in-frame ones, dropping some. The data contain about 80,000 clones, approximately 89% of them singletons. This chain joins TRBV7-8 and TRBJ2-7; maybe TRBD1 (6 bases). The starting material was CD4+ or CD8+ T cells sorted from blood, obtained in a trial of the OX40 agonist ivuxolimab. This TCR derives from an adult with an advanced solid tumor such as melanoma, head and neck, liver or kidney cancer. The CDR3 sequence is CASSSAGGHEQYF. For the CDR3, the DNA is TGTGCCAGCAGCTCCGCTGGGGGCCACGAGCAGTACTTC. Supplemented by reference TRBV7-8 and TRBJ2-7, the full variable domain reads GAGVSQSPRYKVAKRGQDVALRCDPISGHVSLFWYQQALGQGPEFLTYFQNEAQLDKSGLPSDRFFAERPEGSVSTLKIQRTQQEDSAVYLCASSSAGGHEQYFGPGTRLTVT.